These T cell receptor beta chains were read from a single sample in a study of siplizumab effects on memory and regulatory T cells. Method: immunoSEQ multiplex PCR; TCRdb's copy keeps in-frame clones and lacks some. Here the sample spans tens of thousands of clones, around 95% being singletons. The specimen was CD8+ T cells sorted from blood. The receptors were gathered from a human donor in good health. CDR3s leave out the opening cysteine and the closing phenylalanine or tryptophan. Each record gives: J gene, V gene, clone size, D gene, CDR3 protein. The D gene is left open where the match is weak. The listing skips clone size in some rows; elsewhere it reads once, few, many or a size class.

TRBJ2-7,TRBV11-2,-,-,ATRQSYEQY
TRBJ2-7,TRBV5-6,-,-,ASTQGYGLPEQY
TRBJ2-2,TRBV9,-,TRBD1,ASSVTGVSTGELF
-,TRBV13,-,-,ASSPDRYYEQY
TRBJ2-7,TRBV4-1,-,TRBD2,ASSPQSGTSGRIYEQY
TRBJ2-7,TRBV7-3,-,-,ASSSHPTDPRQY
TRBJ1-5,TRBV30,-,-,AWSPDRRQPQH
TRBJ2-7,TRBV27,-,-,ASTSLATGGGWDEQY
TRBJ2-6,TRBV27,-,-,ASSSLDSVSVLT
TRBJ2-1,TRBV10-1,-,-,ASSDRGPPDEQF
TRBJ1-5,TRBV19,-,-,ASSIKYSNQPQH
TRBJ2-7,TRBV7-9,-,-,ASSGRGKAPGPEQY
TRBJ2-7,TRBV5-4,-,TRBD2,ASSLVAGGPDGQY
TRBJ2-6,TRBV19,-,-,ASSLLPGANVLT
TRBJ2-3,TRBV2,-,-,ASSESLRTDTQY
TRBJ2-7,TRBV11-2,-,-,ASSRQGPDEQY
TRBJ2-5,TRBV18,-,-,ASSLGPRQETQY
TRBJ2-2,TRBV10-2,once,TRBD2,ASVLAWTSGDTGELF
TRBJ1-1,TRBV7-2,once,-,ASSRRRGRGTEAF
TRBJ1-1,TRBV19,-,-,ASSPLRAEAF
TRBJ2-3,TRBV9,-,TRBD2,ASSVTSTLRESTDTQY
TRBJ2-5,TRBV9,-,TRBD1,ASSDSGTGGQETQY
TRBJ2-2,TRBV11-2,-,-,ASSSRNTGELF
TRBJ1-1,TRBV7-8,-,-,ASSLVSTEAF
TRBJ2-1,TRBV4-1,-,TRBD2,ASSQSVAGYNEQF
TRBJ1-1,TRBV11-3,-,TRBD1,ASSNGQGANTEAF
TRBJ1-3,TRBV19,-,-,ASSISHSGNTIY
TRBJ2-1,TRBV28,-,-,ARSFRRNNEQF
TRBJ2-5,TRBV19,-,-,ASLESETQY
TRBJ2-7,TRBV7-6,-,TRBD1,ASSPRQGYEQY
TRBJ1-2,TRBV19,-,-,ASSISTGLPNYGYT
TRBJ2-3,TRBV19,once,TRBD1,ASSPQGVGGTDTQY
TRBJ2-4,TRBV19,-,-,ASSPFGRGKNIQY
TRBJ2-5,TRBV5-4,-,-,ASSLGGWEETQY
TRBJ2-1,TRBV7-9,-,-,ASEKRGVDNEQF
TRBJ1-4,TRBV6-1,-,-,ASTQTVRTNEKLF
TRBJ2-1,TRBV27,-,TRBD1,ASSWTGNEQF
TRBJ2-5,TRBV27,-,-,ASSLRGKGIETQY
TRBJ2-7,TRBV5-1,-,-,ASSYWGAHCEQY
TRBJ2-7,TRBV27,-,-,ASSLGVGAYEQY
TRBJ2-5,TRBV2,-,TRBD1,ASSEGPGGQETQY
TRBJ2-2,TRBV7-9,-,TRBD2,ASSYSGRATGELF
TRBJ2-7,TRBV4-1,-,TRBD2,ASSQVAGGSYEQY
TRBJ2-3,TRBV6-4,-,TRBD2,ASSPTSGTDTQY
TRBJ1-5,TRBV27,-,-,ASSFSGYQPQH
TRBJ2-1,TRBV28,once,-,ASRVGDEQF
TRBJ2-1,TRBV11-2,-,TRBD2,ASSLEVAGVLNEQF
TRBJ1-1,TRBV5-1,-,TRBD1,ASSLGQGVVNTEAF
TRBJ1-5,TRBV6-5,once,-,ASTSGGNQPQH
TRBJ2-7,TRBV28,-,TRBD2,ASSFSNLQRGTYEQY
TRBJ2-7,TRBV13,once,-,ASSNRQAYEQY